These T cell receptor beta chains were read from a single sample in a study of T cell repertoires in cytomegalovirus infection. TCRdb processed the reads anew with MiXCR; each CDR3 protein has one entry. The table records roughly 230,000 distinct CDR3 sequences, roughly 22% of them present only once. Sequenced: CD8+ T cells from PBMCs. Source of these receptors: a human donor in good health (CMV status not recorded). Some clones in this sample may be carry-over from other donors' samples. The CDR3 runs from the conserved cysteine through the conserved F or W. Fields, in order: clone size, V gene, J gene, CDR3 length, D gene, CDR3 DNA, CDR3 protein. D genes are given only for firm matches. Clone size is stated in some rows and not others, as once, few, many or a class when expanded.

>NA|TRBV7-2|TRBJ2-5|16|NA
TGTGCCAGCAGCTTAGTCGGACTCAAGGATCGGGAGACCCAGTACTTC
CASSLVGLKDRETQYF
>few|TRBV12-3/TRBV12-4|TRBJ1-2|13|NA
TGTGCCAGCAGTACCTCACCAGGGAGAGGCTACACCTTC
CASSTSPGRGYTF
>NA|TRBV6-1|TRBJ1-1|15|NA
TGTGCCAGCAGGAGTAATCCGGGACTCAACACTGAAGCTTTCTTT
CASRSNPGLNTEAFF
>many|TRBV19|TRBJ2-1|13|NA
TGTGCCAGTAGTACCCTTACAGGGAATGAGCAGTTCTTC
CASSTLTGNEQFF
>NA|TRBV7-9|TRBJ1-1|13|NA
TGTGCCAGCAGCTTGGGGGGGGCTCCCGGAGCTTTCTTT
CASSLGGAPGAFF
>NA|TRBV6-2/TRBV6-3|TRBJ2-3|14|NA
TGTGCCAGCAGTTACGCGGGCCTACCAGATACGCAGTATTTT
CASSYAGLPDTQYF
>many|TRBV7-8|TRBJ1-1|13|NA
TGTGCCAGCAGCTACGGGAATCAGGGGGAAGCTTTCTTT
CASSYGNQGEAFF
>NA|TRBV28|TRBJ1-5|19|TRBD1
TGTGCCAGCAGTTTCCTGACCGGGACAGGGGGTTATAGCAATCAGCCCCAGCATTTT
CASSFLTGTGGYSNQPQHF
>few|TRBV12-3/TRBV12-4|TRBJ2-1|14|NA
TGTGCCAGCAGGGGCGACTACTTGCACAATGAGCAGTTCTTC
CASRGDYLHNEQFF
>NA|TRBV6-8|TRBJ2-6|15|TRBD1
TGTGCCACCTCCCGACAGGGAGCTGGGGCCAACGTCCTGACTTTC
CATSRQGAGANVLTF
>once|TRBV12-3/TRBV12-4|TRBJ2-7|15|TRBD1
TGTGCCAGCGGGCTCGGGACAGGGAGCGGCTACGAGCAGTACTTC
CASGLGTGSGYEQYF
>NA|TRBV29-1|TRBJ2-5|16|TRBD1
TGCAGCGTTGATGGGATAGAGGACAGGGGACCAGAGACCCAGTACTTC
CSVDGIEDRGPETQYF
>many|TRBV11-2|TRBJ2-3|15|NA
TGTGCCAGCAGCCGCTACGGGGGTTTAGAAGATACGCAGTATTTT
CASSRYGGLEDTQYF
>few|TRBV5-1|TRBJ2-1|17|NA
TGCGCCAGCAGCTTGAGATCCAGCGGCTACTCCTACAATGAGCAGTTCTTC
CASSLRSSGYSYNEQFF
>few|TRBV10-3|TRBJ2-2|19|NA
TGTGCCATCAGTGAGCCGGAGGGACAGATCGGCTTGAACACCGGGGAGCTGTTTTTT
CAISEPEGQIGLNTGELFF
>few|TRBV6-6|TRBJ2-2|17|TRBD2
TGTGCCAGCAGTCCCTCTTGGTCTAGCGGGGGCTCCGGGGAGCTGTTTTTT
CASSPSWSSGGSGELFF
>few|TRBV2|TRBJ1-2|16|NA
TGTGCCAGCAGTGAAGCGCTTCACGGCGCAGTCTATGGCTACACCTTC
CASSEALHGAVYGYTF
>NA|TRBV6-5|TRBJ2-7|14|NA
TGTGCCAGCAGTTACGCAGATAGCTCCTACGAGCAGTACTTC
CASSYADSSYEQYF
>NA|TRBV20-1|TRBJ1-2|13|TRBD1
TGCAGTGCCACCAGGGGGCTAAACTATGGCTACACCTTC
CSATRGLNYGYTF
>NA|TRBV25-1|TRBJ1-2|18|TRBD1
TGTGCCAGCAGTGGCAACAGGGGGCGTGATCTGCGCGGCTATGGCTACACCTTC
CASSGNRGRDLRGYGYTF